This T cell receptor beta chain is drawn from a study of T-cell reconstitution after alpha-beta-depleted transplantation in children. CDR1 is GTSNPN and CDR2 is SVGIG in the germline V gene (reference sequence). Trimming took off 3 bases at V and 8 bases at J, with 7 bases between the two ends. The CDR3 consists of 11 residues. Preparation of the TCRbeta library was carried out with unique molecular identifiers. TCRdb reprocessed the PCR reads with MiXCR, giving one entry per CDR3 protein. The sample carries approximately 400,000 distinct CDR3 sequences, roughly 11% recorded once. This clonotype originated in a human donor who donated a stem cell graft to a child with acute myeloid leukemia. Material: PBMCs from the stem cell graft donor, obtained from the stem cell graft. This chain uses TRBV30 with TRBJ1-4; D gene unclear. CDR3 sequence reads: CAWSRGEKLFF. In DNA, the CDR3 is TGTGCCTGGAGCAGAGGGGAAAAACTGTTTTTT. Complete variable domain (other parts from reference TRBV30 and TRBJ1-4): SQTIHQWPATLVQPVGSPLSLECTVEGTSNPNLYWYRQAAGRGLQLLFYSVGIGQISSEVPQNLSASRPQDRQFILSSKKLLLSDSGFYLCAWSRGEKLFFGSGTQLSVL.